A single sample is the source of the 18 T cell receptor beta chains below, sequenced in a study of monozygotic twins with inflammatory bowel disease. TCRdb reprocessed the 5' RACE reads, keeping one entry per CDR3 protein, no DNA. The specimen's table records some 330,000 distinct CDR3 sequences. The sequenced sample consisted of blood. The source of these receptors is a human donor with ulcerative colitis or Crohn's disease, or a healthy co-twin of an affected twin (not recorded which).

CDR3 sequence: CAWNERGHTGELFF. The chain uses TRBV30 and TRBJ2-2; the TCRdb D gene call, TRBD1, has no DNA to confirm it. Germline lookup yields CDR1 GTSNPN and CDR2 SVGIG (reference sequence). The CDR3 sequence is 14 residues long.

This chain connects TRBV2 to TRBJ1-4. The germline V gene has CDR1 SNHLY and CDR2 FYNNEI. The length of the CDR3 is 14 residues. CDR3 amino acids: CASSEWALNEKLFF.

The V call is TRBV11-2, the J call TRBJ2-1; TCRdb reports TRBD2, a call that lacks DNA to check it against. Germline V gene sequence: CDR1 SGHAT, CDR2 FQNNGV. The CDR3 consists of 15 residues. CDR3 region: CASSLTRREDNEQFF.

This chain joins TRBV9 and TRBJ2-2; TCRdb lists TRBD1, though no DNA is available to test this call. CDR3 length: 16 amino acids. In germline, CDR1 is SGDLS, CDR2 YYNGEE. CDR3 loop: CASKTDGATNTGELFF.

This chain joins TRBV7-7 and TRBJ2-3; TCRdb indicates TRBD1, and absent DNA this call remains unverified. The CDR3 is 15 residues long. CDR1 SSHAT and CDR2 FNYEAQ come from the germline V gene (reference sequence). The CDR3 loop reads CASSPVGQGTDTQYF.

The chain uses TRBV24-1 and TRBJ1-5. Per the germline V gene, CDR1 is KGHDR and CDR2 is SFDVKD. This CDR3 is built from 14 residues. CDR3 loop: CATNERDSNQPQHF.

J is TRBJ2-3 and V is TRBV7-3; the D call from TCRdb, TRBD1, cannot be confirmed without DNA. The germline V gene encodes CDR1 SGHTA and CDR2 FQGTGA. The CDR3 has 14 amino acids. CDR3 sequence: CASSSGAFTDTQYF.

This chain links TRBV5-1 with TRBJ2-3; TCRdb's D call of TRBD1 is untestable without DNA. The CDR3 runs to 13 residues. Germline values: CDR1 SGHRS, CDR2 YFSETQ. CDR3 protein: CASSSAPVDTQYF.

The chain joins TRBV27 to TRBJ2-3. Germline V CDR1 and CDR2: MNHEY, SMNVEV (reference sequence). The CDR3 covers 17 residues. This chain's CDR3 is CASSLSRGWGSTDTQYF.

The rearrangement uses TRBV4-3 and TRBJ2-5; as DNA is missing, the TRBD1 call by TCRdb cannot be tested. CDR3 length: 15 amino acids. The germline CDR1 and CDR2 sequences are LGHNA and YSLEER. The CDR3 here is CASSLRGGYQETQYF.

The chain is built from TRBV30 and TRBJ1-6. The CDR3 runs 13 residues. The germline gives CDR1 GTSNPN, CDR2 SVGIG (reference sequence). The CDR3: CAWSVQGNSPLHF.

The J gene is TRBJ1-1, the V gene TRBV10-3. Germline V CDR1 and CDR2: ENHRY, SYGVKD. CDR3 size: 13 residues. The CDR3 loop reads CAISESPGTEAFF.

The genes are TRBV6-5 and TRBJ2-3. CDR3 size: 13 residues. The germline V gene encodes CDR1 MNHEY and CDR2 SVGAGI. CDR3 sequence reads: CASSPRGTDTQYF.

CDR3 region: CSVEPSGGNEQFF. The rearrangement links TRBV29-1 to TRBJ2-1; TCRdb names TRBD2, which stays unverified in the absence of DNA. The germline V gene has CDR1 SQVTM and CDR2 ANQGSEA. The CDR3 is 13 residues long.

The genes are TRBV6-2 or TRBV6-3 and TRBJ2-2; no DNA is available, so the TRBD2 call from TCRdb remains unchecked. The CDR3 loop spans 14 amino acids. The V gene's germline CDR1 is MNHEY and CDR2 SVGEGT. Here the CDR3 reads CASSSQGGTGELFF.

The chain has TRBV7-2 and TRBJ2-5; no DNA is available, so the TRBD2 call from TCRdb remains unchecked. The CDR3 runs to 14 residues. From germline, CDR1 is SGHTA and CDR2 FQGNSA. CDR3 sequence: CASRSPYYQETQYF.

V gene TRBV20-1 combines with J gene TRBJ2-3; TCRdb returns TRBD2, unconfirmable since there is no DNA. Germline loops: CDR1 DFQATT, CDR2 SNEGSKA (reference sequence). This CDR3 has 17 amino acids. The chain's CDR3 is CSAVNPARLAVTDTQYF.

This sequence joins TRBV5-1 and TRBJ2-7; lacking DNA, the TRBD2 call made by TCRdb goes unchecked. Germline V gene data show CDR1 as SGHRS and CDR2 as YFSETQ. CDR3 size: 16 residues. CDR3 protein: CASSPIVGGSPYEQYF.